This T cell receptor (beta chain) appears in the sequencing data of a study of cytomegalovirus exposure and HLA in healthy donors. In the PCR, 60 Vbeta and 13 Jbeta primers were used. The repertoire was sequenced with immunoSEQ multiplex PCR; TCRdb's copy has only in-frame clones and lacks some. This table holds approximately 190,000 clones, 83% found once. Samples came from healthy bone marrow donors. The germline CDR1 and CDR2 sequences are KGHSH and LQKENI. V gave up 4 bases and J gave up 0 bases, with 6 bases separating them. This CDR3 is 13 amino acids long. Sequences were obtained from PBMCs. The V gene is TRBV18, the J gene TRBJ2-5, with D perhaps TRBD2 (5 bases). This clonotype originated in a man aged 40-49 years in good health and CMV-seropositive. CDR3 coding DNA: TGTGCCAGCTCACACGGGAACCAAGAGACCCAGTACTTC. This codes for CASSHGNQETQYF.